These 27 T cell receptor beta chains originate from one sample sequenced in a study of STAT5B mutations in CD4+ large granular lymphocyte leukemia. Measured with immunoSEQ multiplex PCR; TCRdb has only the in-frame clones, and not every one. Of under 35,000 clones listed, 85% to 90% are singletons. Sequencing was carried out using CD4+ T cells from blood buffy coats. The source is a human donor in good health.

This rearrangement joins TRBV19 to TRBJ1-5; D perhaps matches TRBD1 (5 bases). V dropped 4 bases and J dropped 2 bases, with 9 bases sitting between them. CDR1 is LNHDA and CDR2 is SQIVND in the germline V gene (reference sequence). The CDR3 loop spans 14 amino acids. The CDR3 sequence is CASSTPQGNQPQHF. CDR3 DNA: TGTGCCAGTAGTACCCCACAGGGCAATCAGCCCCAGCATTTT.

V gene TRBV5-4 combines with J gene TRBJ2-3; D remains ambiguous. The CDR3 consists of 15 residues. Looked up from germline, CDR1 is SGHNT and CDR2 is YYREEE (reference sequence). The ends were cut back, 0 bases at V and 0 bases at J, with 8 bases in the middle. The CDR3 DNA sequence: TGTGCCAGCAGCTTGGACAGTGCTAGCACAGATACGCAGTATTTT. Protein product: CASSLDSASTDTQYF.

The chain links TRBV6-6 to TRBJ2-2; TRBD1 matches 8 bases. V was clipped by 6 bases and J by 1 base; unmatched bases: 4. CDR3 length equals 15 residues. The germline V gene has CDR1 MNHNY and CDR2 SVGAGI (reference sequence). The CDR3 DNA sequence: TGTGCCAGCAGCCCCGGGACAGGGAACACCGGGGAGCTGTTTTTT. As protein: CASSPGTGNTGELFF.

The rearrangement uses TRBV7-2 and TRBJ2-1; TRBD2 aligns across 9 bases. This CDR3 has 15 amino acids. V dropped 1 base and J dropped 9; count of bases not matched to a gene: 7. Germline V lookup: CDR1 SGHTA, CDR2 FQGNSA. This chain's CDR3 is CASSLGVAGVGEQFF. CDR3 nucleotides: TGTGCCAGCAGCTTAGGGGTAGCGGGAGTCGGTGAGCAGTTCTTC.

This rearrangement joins TRBV15 to TRBJ2-1; D gene unclear. Germline assignment: CDR1 LNHNV and CDR2 YYDKDF (reference sequence). Trimming left V 5 bases short and J 4 bases short, with 15 bases between. This CDR3 comprises 15 residues. CDR3 nucleotides: TGTGCCACCAGCGGAATAGCCGCTATATACAATGAGCAGTTCTTC. Its protein is CATSGIAAIYNEQFF.

This sequence joins TRBV15 and TRBJ2-3; no clear D. The length of the CDR3 is 13 residues. Germline CDR1 and CDR2: LNHNV and YYDKDF (reference sequence). Trimming took off 0 bases at V and 4 bases at J, with 5 bases between the two ends. DNA for the CDR3: TGTGCCACCAGCAGAGATCTTGCAGATACGCAGTATTTT. Translation: CATSRDLADTQYF.

This clone was detected once. J is TRBJ1-1 and V is TRBV6-5; 9 nucleotides line up with TRBD1. The CDR3 totals 15 residues. Trimming took 2 bases from V and 7 from J; bases not matched to a gene: 8. Per germline, CDR1 MNHEY and CDR2 SVGAGI. CDR3 DNA sequence: TGTGCCAGCAGTTACGATTTTGGGACAGGGTTTGAAGCTTTCTTT. Translating gives CASSYDFGTGFEAFF.

The chain employs TRBV7-6 and TRBJ1-2; 8 bases line up with TRBD1. V lost 5 bases and J lost 1; bases outside the gene matches: 6. This CDR3 contains 15 residues. Germline CDR1 SGHVS, CDR2 FNYEAQ. The CDR3 region is CASSLRQGNNYGYTF. CDR3 nucleotides: TGTGCCAGCAGCCTGCGACAGGGGAATAACTATGGCTACACCTTC.

This chain links TRBV6-1 with TRBJ1-1, with TRBD1 as a possible D gene (5 bases). With 4 bases removed from V and 4 bases from J, the gap between germline ends came to 10 bases. The CDR3 is 13 residues long. The germline CDR1 and CDR2 sequences are MNHNS and SASEGT. CDR3 bases: TGTGCCAGCAGTGTATCAGGGACCACTGAAGCTTTCTTT. As protein: CASSVSGTTEAFF.

V is TRBV5-1 and J is TRBJ1-1; 7 bases are shared with TRBD1. V dropped 4 bases and J dropped 0; count of bases not matched to a gene: 3. There are 14 residues in the CDR3. CDR1 and CDR2 (germline): SGHRS, YFSETQ. In DNA, the CDR3 is TGCGCCAGCAGCCGGGGACAGATGAACACTGAAGCTTTCTTT. It codes for CASSRGQMNTEAFF.

The chain joins TRBV29-1 to TRBJ2-5; D is uncertain. Per the germline V gene, CDR1 is SQVTM and CDR2 is ANQGSEA. The CDR3 has 10 amino acids. Trimming pared 6 bases from V and 5 bases from J, leaving 7 bases between. CDR3 nucleotide sequence: TGCAGCGTCGGCAGTGAGACCCAGTACTTC. Its translation: CSVGSETQYF. The full variable domain, its missing parts supplied by reference TRBV29-1 and TRBJ2-5, is SAVISQKPSRDICQRGTSLTIQCQVDSQVTMMFWYRQQPGQSLTLIATANQGSEATYESGFVIDKFPISRPNLTFSTLTVSNMSPEDSSIYLCSVGSETQYFGPGTRLLVL.

This clone appeared once. The chain is built from TRBV7-3 and TRBJ1-3; D not resolved. The CDR3 sequence is 18 residues long. Germline V lookup: CDR1 SGHTA, CDR2 FQGTGA. V shed 2 bases and J shed 7 bases, with 24 bases lying between them. The CDR3 region is CASSLYPPGWGGGNTIYF. The CDR3 bases are TGTGCCAGCAGCTTATACCCCCCTGGGTGGGGTGGTGGGAACACCATATATTTT.

The chain is built from TRBV19 and TRBJ1-1, with D tentatively TRBD1 (5 bases). The V end was cut by 5 bases, the J end by 2 bases, with 12 bases between. Germline-derived CDR1 and CDR2 are LNHDA and SQIVND (reference sequence). There are 14 residues in the CDR3. Written as DNA, the CDR3 is TGTGCCAGTAGTCCCAGGGTGGGCAACACTGAAGCTTTCTTT. This translates into CASSPRVGNTEAFF.

This rearrangement joins TRBV7-9 to TRBJ2-5; the match to TRBD1 covers 9 bases. The germline V gene has CDR1 SEHNR and CDR2 FQNEAQ (reference sequence). The CDR3 sequence is 15 residues long. V shed 5 bases and J 5 bases; nucleotides not matched to a gene: 9. The chain's CDR3 is CASSPYRGRRETQYF. In nucleotides, the CDR3 is TGTGCCAGCAGCCCCTACAGGGGGCGAAGGGAGACCCAGTACTTC.

The chain recombines TRBV27 with TRBJ1-5, with D perhaps matching TRBD1 (5 bases). This CDR3 comprises 18 residues. CDR1 and CDR2 from the germline V gene are MNHEY and SMNVEV (reference sequence). Trimming shortened V by 6 bases and J by 9 bases, and 30 bases separated the two germline ends. DNA of the CDR3: TGTGCCAGCAGATTTGCGGAGGTCAGGGCATTAGGCGGGGGGCCCCAGCATTTT. It specifies CASRFAEVRALGGGPQHF.

V and J are TRBV5-1 and TRBJ1-6, with D unresolved. The CDR3 sequence is 13 residues long. Germline V lookup: CDR1 SGHRS, CDR2 YFSETQ. V was cut by 0 bases and J by 8 bases, with 6 bases left in between. The CDR3 bases are TGCGCCAGCAGCTTGGCCGGGGATTCACCCCTCCACTTT. It is translated as CASSLAGDSPLHF.

V and J are TRBV5-1 and TRBJ1-1, with no clear D. This CDR3 region has 15 residues. The germline V gene has CDR1 SGHRS and CDR2 YFSETQ. V was clipped by 0 bases and J by 0 bases, with 9 bases between them. CDR3 nucleotide sequence: TGCGCCAGCAGCTTGGAGGGAATTATGAACACTGAAGCTTTCTTT. Encoded protein: CASSLEGIMNTEAFF. The whole variable domain, remainder taken from reference TRBV5-1 and TRBJ1-1, is KAGVTQTPRYLIKTRGQQVTLSCSPISGHRSVSWYQQTPGQGLQFLFEYFSETQRNKGNFPGRFSGRQFSNSRSEMNVSTLELGDSALYLCASSLEGIMNTEAFFGQGTRLTVV.

This sequence joins TRBV20-1 and TRBJ2-1; D is undetermined. Germline CDR1 and CDR2: DFQATT and SNEGSKA (reference sequence). V was pared by 6 bases and J by 3 bases, with 3 bases between. CDR3 length equals 10 residues. In DNA form, the CDR3 reads TGCAGTGCCCTCTACAATGAGCAGTTCTTC. It codes for CSALYNEQFF.

This clone was seen more than once but under ten times. This rearrangement joins TRBV10-1 to TRBJ1-2, with 12 nucleotides matching TRBD1. The J segment lost 6 bases and the V segment lost 5 bases, leaving 4 bases of the junction unmatched. The CDR3 contains 14 residues. Germline V gene lookup returns CDR1 WNHNN and CDR2 SYGVQD (reference sequence). The CDR3 protein is CASSYRDRGHGYTF. The DNA for the CDR3 is TGCGCCAGCAGTTACCGGGACAGGGGGCATGGCTACACCTTC.

This chain connects TRBV7-2 to TRBJ1-5; 9 nucleotides agree with TRBD1. This CDR3 is 14 amino acids long. Germline-derived CDR1 and CDR2 are SGHTA and FQGNSA. With V trimmed by 6 bases and J by 7 bases, 7 bases remained unmatched. CDR3 loop: CASSSDRGGQPQHF. CDR3 bases: TGTGCCAGCAGTTCGGACAGGGGAGGACAGCCCCAGCATTTT.

The chain is built from TRBV5-4 and TRBJ2-3; possibly TRBD2 for D (6 bases). The CDR3 loop spans 16 amino acids. Germline V gene sequence: CDR1 SGHNT, CDR2 YYREEE (reference sequence). V was shortened by 4 bases and J by 0 bases, with 15 bases between the two germline ends. Here the CDR3 DNA reads TGTGCCAGCAGCCGTCCTAGCGACCCTAGCACAGATACGCAGTATTTT. It yields the protein CASSRPSDPSTDTQYF.

V and J are TRBV7-8 and TRBJ2-5; weak D call: TRBD1 (6 bases). This CDR3 is built from 12 residues. The germline CDR1 and CDR2 sequences are SGHVS and FQNEAQ. The V gene lost 3 bases and the J gene lost 4 bases, with 6 bases spanning the gap. The CDR3 loop is CASSFRGETQYF. DNA for the CDR3: TGTGCCAGCAGCTTCAGGGGAGAGACCCAGTACTTC.

The gene calls are TRBV7-3 and TRBJ2-3; 7 positions agree with TRBD1. This CDR3 is 16 amino acids long. J was trimmed by 2 bases and V by 3 bases; bases with no gene match: 8. Germline V lookup: CDR1 SGHTA, CDR2 FQGTGA. Written as DNA, the CDR3 is TGTGCCAGCAGCTTTAGAGGGGACAGTTTCACAGATACGCAGTATTTT. Protein sequence: CASSFRGDSFTDTQYF.

The V gene is TRBV14, the J gene TRBJ2-7; D is unresolved. V was trimmed by 1 base and J by 2 bases, leaving 0 bases between them. The CDR3 sequence is 11 residues long. Germline values: CDR1 SGHDN, CDR2 FVKESK. In DNA form, the CDR3 reads TGTGCCAGCAGCCAAGCCTACGAGCAGTACTTC. Translation gives CASSQAYEQYF. The variable domain in full, completed from reference TRBV14 and TRBJ2-7, reads EAGVTQFPSHSVIEKGQTVTLRCDPISGHDNLYWYRRVMGKEIKFLLHFVKESKQDESGMPNNRFLAERTGGTYSTLKVQPAELEDSGVYFCASSQAYEQYFGPGTRLTVT.

The sample holds a few counts of this clone. The chain is built from TRBV7-2 and TRBJ2-7; the D gene is possibly TRBD1 (5 bases). This CDR3 region has 14 residues. In germline, CDR1 is SGHTA, CDR2 FQGNSA. Between the trimmed V and J ends, which lost 0 bases and 6 bases, there was a span of 12 bases. The CDR3 is CASSLAGRVSEQYF. Written as DNA, the CDR3 is TGTGCCAGCAGCTTAGCCGGCAGGGTCAGCGAGCAGTACTTC.

This clone was detected only a few times. The rearrangement links TRBV7-9 to TRBJ1-1; D call uncertain. The CDR3 consists of 11 residues. CDR1 and CDR2 (germline): SEHNR, FQNEAQ (reference sequence). The germline V and J ends were trimmed by 8 bases and 1 base, with 5 bases remaining between them. The CDR3 loop reads CASSGNTEAFF. As DNA, the CDR3 is TGTGCCAGCTCAGGGAACACTGAAGCTTTCTTT.

The chain uses TRBV29-1 and TRBJ1-1, with D perhaps TRBD1 (5 bases). The CDR3 is 14 amino acids. V was trimmed by 4 bases and J by 1 base, leaving 13 bases between them. CDR1 and CDR2 from the germline V gene are SQVTM and ANQGSEA. The CDR3 protein is CSVVRQLTNTEAFF. CDR3 in DNA: TGCAGCGTTGTTCGACAGCTTACGAACACTGAAGCTTTCTTT.